A selection of T cell receptor beta chains follows, all from one sample in a study of blood T cell repertoires in COVID-19. The assay was immunoSEQ multiplex PCR, and TCRdb's table has in-frame clones only and misses some. This sample carries roughly 190,000 clones, 65% to 85% of them seen once, and the ten largest clones take under 3%. Sequencing was carried out using peripheral blood. These receptors all stem from a human donor with acute or convalescent COVID-19. The donor label of this sample is uncertain. Each CDR3 is given with its conserved first and last residue. D genes are given only for firm matches. Part of the rows lack a size; the others show once, few, many or a class for expanded clones.

NA	TRBV2	TRBD1	TRBJ1-6	CASHPLDRDYNSPLHF	TGTGCCAGCCACCCGCTGGACAGGGATTATAATTCACCCCTCCACTTT
NA	TRBV30	TRBD2	TRBJ2-7	CAWSVNPSGPYEQYF	TGTGCCTGGAGTGTAAATCCTAGCGGGCCCTACGAGCAGTACTTC
NA	TRBV5-1	TRBD2	TRBJ2-7	CASSLAGGGRYEQYF	TGCGCCAGCAGCTTGGCCGGGGGAGGGCGCTACGAGCAGTACTTC
NA	TRBV7-8	TRBD1	TRBJ1-2	CASSLAGGLGYTF	TGTGCCAGCAGCTTAGCAGGGGGCCTTGGCTACACCTTC
once	TRBV20-1	NA	TRBJ2-7	CSAPFTYEQYF	TGCAGTGCCCCCTTTACTTACGAGCAGTACTTC
NA	TRBV7-8	TRBD1	TRBJ1-5	CASSLAPGGADQPQHF	TGTGCCAGCAGCTTAGCGCCAGGGGGCGCGGATCAGCCCCAGCATTTT
few	TRBV5-6	TRBD2	TRBJ2-1	CASSFGTSRNNEQFF	TGTGCCAGCAGCTTCGGGACTAGCCGCAACAATGAGCAGTTCTTC
NA	TRBV6-5	TRBD1	TRBJ1-2	CASEMTGRYGYTF	TGTGCCAGCGAAATGACAGGGAGGTATGGCTACACCTTC
NA	TRBV7-3	TRBD1	TRBJ1-2	CASSLGQNYGYTF	TGTGCCAGCAGCTTGGGACAGAACTATGGCTACACCTTC
NA	TRBV7-8	NA	TRBJ2-7	CASTRGGGAYEQYF	TGTGCCAGCACCCGCGGCGGGGGCGCCTACGAGCAGTACTTC
NA	TRBV11-2	NA	TRBJ1-1	CASSSQGSSEAFF	TGTGCCAGCTCCTCCCAGGGAAGCAGTGAAGCTTTCTTT
few	TRBV9	TRBD2	TRBJ2-1	CASSVDGRLAGANEQFF	TGTGCCAGCAGCGTAGATGGCCGACTAGCGGGAGCCAATGAGCAGTTCTTC
NA	TRBV11-2	TRBD2	TRBJ2-7	CASSSSGIVEQYF	TGTGCCAGCAGTTCTAGCGGAATCGTTGAGCAGTACTTC
NA	TRBV14	NA	TRBJ2-6	CASSRLTGSGANVLTF	TGTGCCAGCAGCCGACTCACAGGGTCTGGGGCCAACGTCCTGACTTTC
NA	TRBV11-2	NA	TRBJ2-7	CASSLDSVYGQYF	TGTGCCAGCAGCTTAGATTCAGTTTATGGGCAGTACTTC
NA	TRBV3-1/TRBV3-2	NA	TRBJ1-4	CASSQSRTAINEKLFF	TGTGCCAGCAGCCAATCCCGGACAGCGATTAATGAAAAACTGTTTTTT
NA	TRBV2	NA	TRBJ1-2	CASSAGYGYTF	TGTGCCAGCAGTGCAGGCTATGGCTACACCTTC
NA	TRBV28	TRBD1	TRBJ1-2	CASSLLLGQGNYGYTF	TGTGCCAGCAGTTTGCTGCTGGGACAGGGGAACTATGGCTACACCTTC
NA	TRBV7-9	TRBD1	TRBJ1-1	CASSSNRGLSTEAFF	TGTGCCAGCAGCTCCAACAGGGGGTTGAGTACTGAAGCTTTCTTT
NA	TRBV7-9	TRBD2	TRBJ2-5	CASSLGAGGPEETQYF	TGTGCCAGCAGCTTAGGGGCGGGGGGGCCAGAAGAGACCCAGTACTTC
NA	TRBV18	TRBD2	TRBJ2-3	CASSQLTSGGTDTQYF	TGTGCCAGCTCACAACTGACTAGCGGTGGGACAGATACGCAGTATTTT
NA	TRBV3-1/TRBV3-2	NA	TRBJ2-1	CASSQPGFSNYEQFF	TGTGCCAGCAGCCAACCCGGGTTTAGTAACTATGAGCAGTTCTTC
NA	TRBV9	TRBD2	TRBJ2-3	CASSDATGTSSRAGDTQYF	TGTGCCAGCAGCGATGCTACCGGGACTAGCAGCCGAGCCGGGGATACGCAGTATTTT
NA	TRBV20-1	NA	TRBJ1-1	CSASPSGRTEAFF	TGCAGTGCTAGTCCCTCAGGGCGGACTGAAGCTTTCTTT
few	TRBV2	TRBD2	TRBJ2-1	CASSSRTSLTSNEQFF	TGTGCCAGCAGCTCCAGGACTAGCTTGACGTCTAATGAGCAGTTCTTC
NA	TRBV20-1	TRBD2	TRBJ2-5	CSASGLAGGRQETQYF	TGCAGTGCTAGTGGACTAGCGGGGGGTCGCCAAGAGACCCAGTACTTC
NA	TRBV6-5	TRBD2	TRBJ2-7	CASRSGGRTYEQYF	TGTGCCAGCCGCAGCGGGGGGAGAACCTACGAGCAGTACTTC
NA	TRBV18	TRBD1	TRBJ2-5	CASSPGQQETQYF	TGTGCCAGCTCTCCGGGACAGCAAGAGACCCAGTACTTC
NA	TRBV5-1	TRBD1	TRBJ1-1	CASSFSVGGVSGTEAFF	TGCGCCAGCAGCTTTAGTGTAGGGGGCGTCTCTGGGACTGAAGCTTTCTTT
NA	TRBV5-4	NA	TRBJ2-5	CASSNSETQYF	TGTGCCAGCAGCAACTCAGAGACCCAGTACTTC
many	TRBV7-3	TRBD1	TRBJ1-2	CASSLGQGNYGYTF	TGTGCCAGCAGCCTAGGACAGGGGAACTATGGCTACACCTTC
NA	TRBV7-3	TRBD1	TRBJ2-3	CASSPRQGADTQYF	TGTGCCAGCAGCCCCCGACAGGGGGCAGATACGCAGTATTTT
NA	TRBV6-2/TRBV6-3	NA	TRBJ2-3	CASSYGDKDTDTQYF	TGTGCCAGCAGTTACGGGGACAAGGACACAGATACGCAGTATTTT
NA	TRBV4-1	NA	TRBJ1-2	CASSQDGPGINYGYTF	TGCGCCAGCAGCCAAGATGGGCCGGGGATTAACTATGGCTACACCTTC
NA	TRBV2	NA	TRBJ2-2	CATNRGGFANTGELFF	TGTGCCACCAACAGGGGGGGGTTCGCGAACACCGGGGAGCTGTTTTTT
NA	TRBV3-1/TRBV3-2	TRBD2	TRBJ2-1	CASSQDGAGGPNEQFF	TGTGCCAGCAGCCAAGATGGGGCGGGAGGGCCCAATGAGCAGTTCTTC
NA	TRBV6-1	TRBD1	TRBJ1-2	CASSEGRGQAGGYTF	TGTGCCAGCAGTGAAGGCAGGGGACAGGCCGGCGGCTACACCTTC
NA	TRBV9	NA	TRBJ2-3	CASSVAAHSEDTQYF	TGTGCCAGCAGCGTAGCGGCCCATTCGGAGGATACGCAGTATTTT
NA	TRBV6-5	TRBD1	TRBJ1-1	CASSSTGVAFF	TGTGCCAGCAGTTCCACAGGGGTAGCTTTCTTT
NA	TRBV14	NA	TRBJ2-5	CASSQDIQGLGETQYF	TGTGCCAGCAGCCAAGACATCCAGGGTCTAGGTGAGACCCAGTACTTC
NA	TRBV4-1	NA	TRBJ1-6	CASRAGYWGNNSPLHF	TGCGCCAGCAGGGCGGGATATTGGGGAAATAATTCACCCCTCCACTTT
few	TRBV5-1	TRBD2	TRBJ2-1	CASSWGLAGNEQFF	TGCGCCAGCAGCTGGGGACTAGCGGGCAATGAGCAGTTCTTC
NA	TRBV7-3	TRBD1	TRBJ1-2	CASSAQGALAALNYGYTF	TGTGCCAGCAGCGCACAGGGGGCGCTGGCCGCGCTTAACTATGGCTACACCTTC
few	TRBV19	NA	TRBJ1-4	CASSRRGGEGEKLFF	TGTGCCAGTAGTAGGCGCGGGGGGGAGGGTGAAAAACTGTTTTTT
NA	TRBV7-5	NA	TRBJ2-5	CARSFGLAGGGETQYF	TGTGCCAGAAGCTTCGGACTAGCGGGGGGCGGAGAGACCCAGTACTTC
few	TRBV27	NA	TRBJ1-2	CASSLSPQLGYGYTF	TGTGCCAGCAGTTTATCACCCCAACTCGGCTATGGCTACACCTTC
few	TRBV4-2	TRBD2	TRBJ2-4	CASSQELARDKNIQYF	TGTGCCAGCAGCCAAGAACTAGCGAGGGACAAAAACATTCAGTACTTC
NA	TRBV29-1	TRBD2	TRBJ2-5	CSVGLAGVMETQYF	TGCAGCGTTGGGCTAGCGGGAGTCATGGAGACCCAGTACTTC
NA	TRBV5-1	TRBD1	TRBJ1-1	CASSAADRGEAFF	TGCGCCAGCAGCGCCGCGGACAGGGGTGAAGCTTTCTTT
NA	TRBV28	NA	TRBJ2-3	CASSAIYYGTQYF	TGTGCCAGCAGTGCCATCTACTATGGTACGCAGTATTTT
NA	TRBV28	TRBD2	TRBJ2-7	CASSPGLAPPSYEQYF	TGTGCCAGCAGCCCGGGACTAGCGCCTCCCTCCTACGAGCAGTACTTC
NA	TRBV5-5	NA	TRBJ2-5	CASSPESVTQYF	TGTGCCAGCAGCCCGGAGTCGGTCACCCAGTACTTC